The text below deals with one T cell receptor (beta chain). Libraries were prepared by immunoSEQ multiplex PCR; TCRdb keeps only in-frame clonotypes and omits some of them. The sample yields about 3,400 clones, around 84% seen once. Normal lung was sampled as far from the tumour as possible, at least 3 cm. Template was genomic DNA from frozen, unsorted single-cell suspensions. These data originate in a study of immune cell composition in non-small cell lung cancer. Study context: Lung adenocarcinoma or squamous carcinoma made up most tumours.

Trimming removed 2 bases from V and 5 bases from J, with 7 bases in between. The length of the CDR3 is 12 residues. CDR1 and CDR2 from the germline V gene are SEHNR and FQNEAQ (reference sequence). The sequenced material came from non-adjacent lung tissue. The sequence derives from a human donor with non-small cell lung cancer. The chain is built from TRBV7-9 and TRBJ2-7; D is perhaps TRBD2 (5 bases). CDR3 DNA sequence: TGTGCCAGCAGCTTAAGAGGGAACGAGCAGTACTTC. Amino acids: CASSLRGNEQYF.